One and the same sample provided the 13 T cell receptor beta chains below, sequenced in a study of T cell repertoires in cytomegalovirus infection. Via MiXCR, TCRdb re-called the reads, giving one row per CDR3 protein. The data contain about 180,000 distinct CDR3 sequences, 14% of them seen just once; the ten biggest clones take up 25% to 30%. The specimen sequenced was PBMCs. The receptors were gathered from a human donor in good health (CMV status not recorded). Some clones in this sample may be carry-over from other donors' samples.

The gene calls are TRBV10-3 and TRBJ1-1, with D hard to call. The CDR3 length is 15 residues. Germline CDR1 is ENHRY and CDR2 is SYGVKD. Deletions cut 2 bases from V and 3 bases from J, with 13 bases between. The CDR3: CAISESSSLDTEAFF. CDR3 nucleotides: TGTGCCATCAGTGAGAGCTCCTCCCTGGACACTGAAGCTTTCTTT.

Many counts were recorded for this clonotype. The genes are TRBV7-9 and TRBJ1-6, with TRBD1 identical over 11 bases. Per germline, CDR1 SEHNR and CDR2 FQNEAQ (reference sequence). CDR3 length equals 17 residues. Trimming removed 2 bases from V and 7 bases from J; junction bases left unmatched: 7. The CDR3 bases are TGTGCCAGCAGCTTACCTTGGGGACAGGGGGGGAATTCACCCCTCCACTTT. Its protein is CASSLPWGQGGNSPLHF.

This clonotype was seen ten or more times. The chain combines TRBV7-2 with TRBJ2-4; D uncertain. Germline V gene data show CDR1 as SGHTA and CDR2 as FQGNSA. Deletions cut 5 bases from V and 0 bases from J, with 17 bases between. The CDR3 is 17 residues long. The CDR3 sequence is CASSPTAFSGAKNIQYF. In DNA, the CDR3 is TGTGCCAGCAGCCCCACAGCGTTTTCAGGAGCCAAAAACATTCAGTACTTC.

The chain is built from TRBV15 and TRBJ2-3; weak D call: TRBD2 (6 bases). CDR1 LNHNV and CDR2 YYDKDF come from the germline V gene (reference sequence). The CDR3 is made up of 16 amino acids. The V end lost 0 bases, the J end lost 6 bases, and 16 bases lay between the germline ends. CDR3 protein: CATSREASEEVDTQYF. CDR3 DNA: TGTGCCACCAGCAGAGAAGCTAGCGAGGAGGTGGATACGCAGTATTTT.

This clonotype was detected ten times or more. J is TRBJ2-5 and V is TRBV5-6; TRBD2 aligns across 8 bases. CDR1 and CDR2 from the germline V gene are SGHDT and YYEEEE. The CDR3 spans 15 residues. The V gene end was trimmed by 5 bases and the J gene end by 0 bases; junction bases not matched to a gene: 6. The CDR3 DNA sequence: TGTGCCAGCAGTTGGACTAGCCTGTACCAAGAGACCCAGTACTTC. This codes for CASSWTSLYQETQYF.

The chain employs TRBV10-3 and TRBJ2-5; perhaps TRBD1 as D (6 bases). V was cut by 7 bases and J by 2 bases, with 11 bases left in between. The CDR3 is 13 amino acids. Germline CDR1 reads ENHRY; CDR2 reads SYGVKD. Written as DNA, the CDR3 is TGTGCCATCATGGGGGCTCAGCAAGAGACCCAGTACTTC. Translated, it gives CAIMGAQQETQYF.

Details on this clonotype: A much larger clone lies one base from this, so it may be a read error. V and J are TRBV15 and TRBJ1-3; D possibly corresponds to TRBD1 (5 bases). The length of the CDR3 is 16 residues. Per germline, CDR1 LNHNV and CDR2 YYDKDF (reference sequence). The chain's CDR3 is CATSRDPGLAGNTLYF. CDR3 sequence (DNA): TGTGCCACCAGCAGAGATCCGGGGCTTGCTGGAAACACCCTATATTTT. The full variable domain, in which reference TRBV15 and TRBJ1-3 provide the parts outside the CDR3, is DAMVIQNPRYQVTQFGKPVTLSCSQTLNHNVMYWYQQKSSQAPKLLFHYYDKDFNNEADTPDNFQSRRPNTSFCFLDIRSPGLGDTAMYLCATSRDPGLAGNTLYFGEGSWLTVV.

The chain is built from TRBV11-2 and TRBJ2-1; the D call may be TRBD1 or TRBD2 (6 bases each). V shed 8 bases and J shed 2 bases, with 13 bases lying between them. CDR3 length: 14 residues. Germline assignment: CDR1 SGHAT and CDR2 FQNNGV. DNA for the CDR3: TGTGCCAGCTCAAGGGGGGCCGCCTACAATGAGCAGTTCTTC. It encodes CASSRGAAYNEQFF.

A note on this clonotype: It may be a read error: a sequence one base away is much more abundant. V and J are TRBV7-9 and TRBJ1-2, with D perhaps TRBD1 (5 bases). CDR1 is SEHNR and CDR2 is FQNEAQ in the germline V gene (reference sequence). This CDR3 contains 15 residues. V dropped 5 bases and J dropped 7 bases, with 20 bases sitting between them. This CDR3 is CASSASGPGTIGYTF. DNA for the CDR3: TGTGCCAGCAGCGCTTCGGGGCCAGGAACGATTGGCTACACCTTC.

The chain couples TRBV20-1 to TRBJ2-5; D may correspond to TRBD1 or TRBD2 (5 bases each). Germline V gene lookup returns CDR1 DFQATT and CDR2 SNEGSKA (reference sequence). Between the trimmed V and J ends, which lost 0 bases and 2 bases, there was a span of 13 bases. The CDR3 extends over 15 amino acids. In nucleotides, the CDR3 is TGCAGTGCTAGAGATGGGGGAATTATTCAAGAGACCCAGTACTTC. This sequence encodes CSARDGGIIQETQYF.

This clonotype came up a few times. The rearrangement links TRBV20-1 to TRBJ2-2; weak D call: TRBD1 (6 bases). V was shortened by 2 bases and J by 0 bases, with 7 bases between the two germline ends. This CDR3 spans 14 amino acids. Germline V lookup: CDR1 DFQATT, CDR2 SNEGSKA (reference sequence). The CDR3 protein is CSARKGANTGELFF. DNA of the CDR3: TGCAGTGCTAGAAAGGGGGCGAACACCGGGGAGCTGTTTTTT.

Many counts were recorded for this clonotype. The V and J genes are TRBV28 and TRBJ2-1; D perhaps matches TRBD2 (5 bases). This CDR3 comprises 12 residues. V was pared by 5 bases and J by 10 bases, with 12 bases between. Germline CDR1 is MDHEN and CDR2 is SYDVKM. CDR3 residues: CASSPMGVEQFF. The DNA for the CDR3 is TGTGCCAGCAGTCCAATGGGAGTGGAGCAGTTCTTC.

This chain links TRBV29-1 with TRBJ1-2, with 7 bases aligning to TRBD1. In germline, CDR1 is SQVTM, CDR2 ANQGSEA. V trimming: 8 bases; J trimming: 3 bases; junction bases outside the gene matches: 9. The length of the CDR3 is 13 residues. CDR3 sequence: CSYRSGQYYGYTF. The CDR3 nucleotides are TGCAGCTATCGTTCGGGACAGTACTATGGCTACACCTTC.